This T cell receptor (beta chain) originates from a study of identical twins. The germline CDR1 and CDR2 sequences are MNHEY and SVGAGI. The CDR3 is made up of 15 amino acids. The V and J ends lost 1 base and 3 bases respectively, with 10 bases between them. TCRdb called the 5' RACE reads again in MiXCR, with one record for every CDR3 protein. Altogether roughly 200,000 distinct CDR3 sequences are present, more than 15% being singletons, with the ten largest covering 35% to 45%. This clonotype was seen only a few times. These data were also filed under a second study, of T cells expressing NK-cell markers.

This TCR was recovered from a young woman in good health. The material sequenced was CD8+ T cells sorted from blood. This chain connects TRBV6-5 to TRBJ2-1; D may be TRBD2 (6 bases). CDR3 DNA: TGTGCCAGCAGTTACTACGGGGGAGTCTACAATGAGCAGTTCTTC. This translates into CASSYYGGVYNEQFF.